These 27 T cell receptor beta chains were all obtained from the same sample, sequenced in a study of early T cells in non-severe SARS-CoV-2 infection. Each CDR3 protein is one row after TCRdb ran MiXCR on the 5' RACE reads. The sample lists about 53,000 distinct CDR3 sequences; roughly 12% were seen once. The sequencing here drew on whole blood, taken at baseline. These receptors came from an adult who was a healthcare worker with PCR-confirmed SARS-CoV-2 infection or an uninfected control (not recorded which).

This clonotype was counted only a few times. Here the CDR3 reads CASSFGRATSTDTQYF. The CDR3 nucleotides read TGTGCCAGCAGCTTTGGGCGGGCTACTAGCACAGATACGCAGTATTTT. V usage is TRBV7-8 and J usage is TRBJ2-3; tentative D call: TRBD2 (5 bases). Germline loops: CDR1 SGHVS, CDR2 FQNEAQ. The V end was cut by 3 bases, the J end by 0 bases, with 13 bases between. The CDR3 consists of 16 residues.

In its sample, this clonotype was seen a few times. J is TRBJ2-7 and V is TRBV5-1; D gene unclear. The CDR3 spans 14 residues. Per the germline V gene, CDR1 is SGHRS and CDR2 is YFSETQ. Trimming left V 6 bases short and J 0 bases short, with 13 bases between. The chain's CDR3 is CASILDPSSYEQYF. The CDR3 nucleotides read TGCGCCAGCATTCTGGATCCAAGCTCCTACGAGCAGTACTTC.

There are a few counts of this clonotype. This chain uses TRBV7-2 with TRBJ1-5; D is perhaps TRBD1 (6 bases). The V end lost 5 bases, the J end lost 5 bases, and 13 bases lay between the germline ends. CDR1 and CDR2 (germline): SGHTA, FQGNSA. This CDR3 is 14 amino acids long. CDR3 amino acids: CASSPNRVDQPQHF. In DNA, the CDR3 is TGTGCCAGCAGCCCCAACAGGGTGGATCAGCCCCAGCATTTT.

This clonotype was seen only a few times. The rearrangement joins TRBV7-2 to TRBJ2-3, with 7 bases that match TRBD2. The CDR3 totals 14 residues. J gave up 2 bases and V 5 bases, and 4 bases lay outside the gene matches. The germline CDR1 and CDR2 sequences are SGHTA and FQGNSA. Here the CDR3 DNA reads TGTGCCAGCAGCAGCTGGGACTACACAGATACGCAGTATTTT. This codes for CASSSWDYTDTQYF. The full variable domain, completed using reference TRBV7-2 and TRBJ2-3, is GAGVSQSPSNKVTEKGKDVELRCDPISGHTALYWYRQSLGQGLEFLIYFQGNSAPDKSGLPSDRFSAERTGGSVSTLTIQRTQQEDSAVYLCASSSWDYTDTQYFGPGTRLTVL.

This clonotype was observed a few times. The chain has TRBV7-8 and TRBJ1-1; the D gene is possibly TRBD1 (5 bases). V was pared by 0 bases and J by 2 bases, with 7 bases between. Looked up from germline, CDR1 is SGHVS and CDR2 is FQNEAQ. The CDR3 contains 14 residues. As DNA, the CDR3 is TGTGCCAGCAGCTTAGCTAGGGGAAACACTGAAGCTTTCTTT. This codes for CASSLARGNTEAFF.

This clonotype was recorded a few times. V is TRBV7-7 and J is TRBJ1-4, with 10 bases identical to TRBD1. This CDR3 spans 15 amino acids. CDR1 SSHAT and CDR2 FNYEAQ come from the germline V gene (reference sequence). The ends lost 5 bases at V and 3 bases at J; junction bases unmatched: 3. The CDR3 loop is CASSPGTGANEKLFF. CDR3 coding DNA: TGTGCCAGCAGCCCAGGGACAGGGGCTAATGAAAAACTGTTTTTT.

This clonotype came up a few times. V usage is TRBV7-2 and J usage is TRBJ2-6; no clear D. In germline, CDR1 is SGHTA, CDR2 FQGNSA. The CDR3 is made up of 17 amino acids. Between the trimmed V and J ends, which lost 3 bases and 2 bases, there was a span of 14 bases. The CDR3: CASSLPRYGAGANVLTF. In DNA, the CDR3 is TGTGCCAGCAGCTTGCCCCGTTATGGGGCTGGGGCCAACGTCCTGACTTTC.

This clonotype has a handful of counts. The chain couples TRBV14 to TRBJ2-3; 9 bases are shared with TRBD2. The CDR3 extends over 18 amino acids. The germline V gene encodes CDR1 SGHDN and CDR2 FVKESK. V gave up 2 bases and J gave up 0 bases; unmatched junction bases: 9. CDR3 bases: TGTGCCAGCAGCCAACGACTAGCGGCGAACCCAAGCACAGATACGCAGTATTTT. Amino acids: CASSQRLAANPSTDTQYF. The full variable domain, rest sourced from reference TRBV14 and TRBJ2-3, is EAGVTQFPSHSVIEKGQTVTLRCDPISGHDNLYWYRRVMGKEIKFLLHFVKESKQDESGMPNNRFLAERTGGTYSTLKVQPAELEDSGVYFCASSQRLAANPSTDTQYFGPGTRLTVL.

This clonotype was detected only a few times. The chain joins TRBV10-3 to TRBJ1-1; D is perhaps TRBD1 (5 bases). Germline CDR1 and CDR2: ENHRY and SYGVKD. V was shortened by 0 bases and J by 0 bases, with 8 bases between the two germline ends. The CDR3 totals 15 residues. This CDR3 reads CAISESQDLNTEAFF. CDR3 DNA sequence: TGTGCCATCAGTGAGTCACAGGATTTGAACACTGAAGCTTTCTTT.

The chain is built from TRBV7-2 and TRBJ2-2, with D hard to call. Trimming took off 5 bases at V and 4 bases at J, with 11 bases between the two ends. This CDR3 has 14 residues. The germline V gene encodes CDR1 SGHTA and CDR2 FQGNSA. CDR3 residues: CASSTRTSTGELFF. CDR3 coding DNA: TGTGCCAGCAGCACACGGACCAGCACCGGGGAGCTGTTTTTT.

This CDR3 reads CASSLGGGREEQYF. CDR3 in DNA: TGTGCCAGCAGCTTAGGAGGGGGCCGGGAGGAGCAGTACTTC. The V gene is TRBV7-2, the J gene TRBJ2-7; maybe TRBD1 (7 bases). Germline-derived CDR1 and CDR2 are SGHTA and FQGNSA. V was trimmed by 1 base and J by 7 bases, leaving 14 bases between them. The CDR3 contains 14 residues.

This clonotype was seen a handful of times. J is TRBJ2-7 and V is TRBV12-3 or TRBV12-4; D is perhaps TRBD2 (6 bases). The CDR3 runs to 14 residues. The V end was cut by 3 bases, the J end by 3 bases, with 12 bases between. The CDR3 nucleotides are TGTGCCAGCAGTTTCGGGGGTGCGGGCTACGAGCAGTACTTC. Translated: CASSFGGAGYEQYF.

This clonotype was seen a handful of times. CDR3 bases: TGCAGTGCTAGGGCCTTTGAGGGGGCCCATCAGCCCCAGCATTTT. Its protein product is CSARAFEGAHQPQHF. The chain combines TRBV20-1 with TRBJ1-5, with 7 bases that match TRBD1. Losses at the gene ends were 3 bases for V and 5 bases for J; bases not matched to a gene: 10. The germline V gene encodes CDR1 DFQATT and CDR2 SNEGSKA (reference sequence). The length of the CDR3 is 15 residues.

CDR3 nucleotide sequence: TGTGCCAGTAGTAAGTTAGGGGAGGGCCGGAAATACGAGCAGTTCTTC. This gives the protein CASSKLGEGRKYEQFF. The V call is TRBV19, the J call TRBJ2-1; the match to TRBD2 covers 7 bases. After removal of 4 bases from V and 10 bases from J, the junction contained 16 bases not matched to a gene. The germline CDR1 and CDR2 sequences are LNHDA and SQIVND (reference sequence). The CDR3 loop spans 16 amino acids. The variable domain in full, completed from reference TRBV19 and TRBJ2-1, reads DGGITQSPKYLFRKEGQNVTLSCEQNLNHDAMYWYRQDPGQGLRLIYYSQIVNDFQKGDIAEGYSVSREKKESFPLTVTSAQKNPTAFYLCASSKLGEGRKYEQFFGPGTRLTVL.

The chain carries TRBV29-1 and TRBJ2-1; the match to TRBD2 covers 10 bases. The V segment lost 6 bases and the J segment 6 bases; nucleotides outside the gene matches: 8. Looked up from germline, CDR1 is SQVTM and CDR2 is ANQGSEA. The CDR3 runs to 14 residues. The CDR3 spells CSVEALAGSNEQFF. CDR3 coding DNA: TGCAGCGTAGAGGCACTAGCGGGGAGCAATGAGCAGTTCTTC.

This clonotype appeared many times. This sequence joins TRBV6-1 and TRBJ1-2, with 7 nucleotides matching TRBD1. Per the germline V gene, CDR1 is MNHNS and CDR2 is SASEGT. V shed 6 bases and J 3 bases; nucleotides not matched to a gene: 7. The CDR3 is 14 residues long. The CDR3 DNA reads TGTGCCAGCAGACAGACAGGGAGGGACTATGGCTACACCTTC. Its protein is CASRQTGRDYGYTF.

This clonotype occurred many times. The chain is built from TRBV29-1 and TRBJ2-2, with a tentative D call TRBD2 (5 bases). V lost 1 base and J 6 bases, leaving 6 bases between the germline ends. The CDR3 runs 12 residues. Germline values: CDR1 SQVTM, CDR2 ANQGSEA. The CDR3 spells CSVEGRAGELFF. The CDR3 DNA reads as TGCAGCGTTGAAGGGCGGGCCGGGGAGCTGTTTTTT.

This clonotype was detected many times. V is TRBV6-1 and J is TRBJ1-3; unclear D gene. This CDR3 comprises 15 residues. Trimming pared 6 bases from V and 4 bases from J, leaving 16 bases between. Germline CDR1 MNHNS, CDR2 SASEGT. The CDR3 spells CASRRREESGNTIYF. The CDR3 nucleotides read TGTGCCAGCAGGAGGAGAGAGGAATCGGGAAACACCATATATTTT.

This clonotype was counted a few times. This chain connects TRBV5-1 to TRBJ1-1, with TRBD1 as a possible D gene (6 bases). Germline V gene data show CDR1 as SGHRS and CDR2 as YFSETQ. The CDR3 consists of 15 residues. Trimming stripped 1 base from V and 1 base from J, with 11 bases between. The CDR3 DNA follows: TGCGCCAGCAGCTTGAACGGGGGACAGAACACTGAAGCTTTCTTT. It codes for CASSLNGGQNTEAFF.

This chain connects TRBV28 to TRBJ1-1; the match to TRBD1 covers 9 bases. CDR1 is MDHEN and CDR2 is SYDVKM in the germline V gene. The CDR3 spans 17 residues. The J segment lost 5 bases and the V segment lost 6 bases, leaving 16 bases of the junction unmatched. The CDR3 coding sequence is TGTGCCAGCAGCGACCCTAATTCGGGACAGGGCCGGACTGAAGCTTTCTTT. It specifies CASSDPNSGQGRTEAFF.

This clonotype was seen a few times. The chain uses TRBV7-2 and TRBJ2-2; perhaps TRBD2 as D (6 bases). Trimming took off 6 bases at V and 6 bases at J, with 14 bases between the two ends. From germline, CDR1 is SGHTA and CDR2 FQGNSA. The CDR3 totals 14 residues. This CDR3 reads CASRRLVGPGELFF. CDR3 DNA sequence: TGTGCCAGCAGAAGACTAGTCGGTCCCGGGGAGCTGTTTTTT.

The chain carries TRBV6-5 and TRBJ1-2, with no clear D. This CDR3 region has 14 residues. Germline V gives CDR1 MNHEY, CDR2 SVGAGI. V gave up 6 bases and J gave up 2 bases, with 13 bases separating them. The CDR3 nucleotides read TGTGCCAGCAGCACCTTCGACTCAAACTATGGCTACACCTTC. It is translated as CASSTFDSNYGYTF.

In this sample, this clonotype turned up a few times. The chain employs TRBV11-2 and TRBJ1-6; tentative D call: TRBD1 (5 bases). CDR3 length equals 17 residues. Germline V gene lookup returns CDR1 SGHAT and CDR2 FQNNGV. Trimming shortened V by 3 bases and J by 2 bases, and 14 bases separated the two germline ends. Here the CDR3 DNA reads TGTGCCAGCAGCTTGATCCTGGGCAGGGCCTATAATTCACCCCTCCACTTT. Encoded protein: CASSLILGRAYNSPLHF.

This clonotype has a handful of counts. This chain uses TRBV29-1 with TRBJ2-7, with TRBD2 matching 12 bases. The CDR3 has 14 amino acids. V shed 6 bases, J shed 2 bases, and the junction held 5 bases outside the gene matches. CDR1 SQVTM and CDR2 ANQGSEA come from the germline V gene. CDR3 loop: CSVTLAGGAYEQYF. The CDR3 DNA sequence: TGCAGCGTGACACTAGCGGGAGGAGCCTACGAGCAGTACTTC.

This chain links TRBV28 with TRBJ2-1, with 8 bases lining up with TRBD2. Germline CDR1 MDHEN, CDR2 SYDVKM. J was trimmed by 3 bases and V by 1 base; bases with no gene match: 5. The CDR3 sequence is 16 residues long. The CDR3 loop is CASSLLAGIIYNEQFF. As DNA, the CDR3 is TGTGCCAGCAGTTTATTAGCGGGGATTATCTACAATGAGCAGTTCTTC.

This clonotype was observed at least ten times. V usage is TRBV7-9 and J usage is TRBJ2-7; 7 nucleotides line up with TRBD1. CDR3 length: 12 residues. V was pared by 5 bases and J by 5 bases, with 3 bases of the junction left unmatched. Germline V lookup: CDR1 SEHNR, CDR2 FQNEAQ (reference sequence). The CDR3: CASSHTGDEQYF. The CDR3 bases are TGTGCCAGCAGCCATACAGGGGACGAGCAGTACTTC.

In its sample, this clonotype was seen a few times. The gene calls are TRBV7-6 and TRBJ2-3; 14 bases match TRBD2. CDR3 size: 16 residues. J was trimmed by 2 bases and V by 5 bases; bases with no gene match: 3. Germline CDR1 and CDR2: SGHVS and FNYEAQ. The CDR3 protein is CASSPGLAGVTDTQYF. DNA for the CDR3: TGTGCCAGCAGCCCGGGACTAGCGGGAGTCACAGATACGCAGTATTTT.